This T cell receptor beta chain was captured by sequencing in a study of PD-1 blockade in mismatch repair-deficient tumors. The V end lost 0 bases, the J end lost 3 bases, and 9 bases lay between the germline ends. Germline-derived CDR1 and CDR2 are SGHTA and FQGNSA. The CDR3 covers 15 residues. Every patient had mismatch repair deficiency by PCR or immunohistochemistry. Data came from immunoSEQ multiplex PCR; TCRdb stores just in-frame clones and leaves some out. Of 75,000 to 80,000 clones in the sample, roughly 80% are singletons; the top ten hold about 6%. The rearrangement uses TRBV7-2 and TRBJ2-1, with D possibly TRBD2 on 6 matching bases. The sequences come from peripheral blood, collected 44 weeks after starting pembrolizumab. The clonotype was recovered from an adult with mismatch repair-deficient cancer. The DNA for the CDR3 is TGTGCCAGCAGCTTAGCGCGGGACTTCTACAATGAGCAGTTCTTC. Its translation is CASSLARDFYNEQFF.